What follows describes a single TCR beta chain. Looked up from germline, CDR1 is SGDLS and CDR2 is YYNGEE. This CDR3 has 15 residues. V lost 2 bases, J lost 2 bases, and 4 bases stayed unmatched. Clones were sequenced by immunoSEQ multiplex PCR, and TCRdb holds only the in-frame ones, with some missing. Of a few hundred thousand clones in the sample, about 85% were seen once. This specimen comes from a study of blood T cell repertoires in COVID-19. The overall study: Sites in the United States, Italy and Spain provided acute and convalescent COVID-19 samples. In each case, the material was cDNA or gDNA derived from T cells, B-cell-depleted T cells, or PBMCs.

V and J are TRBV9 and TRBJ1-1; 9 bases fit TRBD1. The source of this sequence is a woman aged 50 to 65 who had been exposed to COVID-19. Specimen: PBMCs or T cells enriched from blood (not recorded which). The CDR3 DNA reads TGTGCCAGCAGCGTCCCACAGGGGGCAAACACTGAAGCTTTCTTT. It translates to CASSVPQGANTEAFF. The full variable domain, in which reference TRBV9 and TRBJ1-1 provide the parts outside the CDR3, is DSGVTQTPKHLITATGQRVTLRCSPRSGDLSVYWYQQSLDQGLQFLIQYYNGEERAKGNILERFSAQQFPDLHSELNLSSLELGDSALYFCASSVPQGANTEAFFGQGTRLTVV.